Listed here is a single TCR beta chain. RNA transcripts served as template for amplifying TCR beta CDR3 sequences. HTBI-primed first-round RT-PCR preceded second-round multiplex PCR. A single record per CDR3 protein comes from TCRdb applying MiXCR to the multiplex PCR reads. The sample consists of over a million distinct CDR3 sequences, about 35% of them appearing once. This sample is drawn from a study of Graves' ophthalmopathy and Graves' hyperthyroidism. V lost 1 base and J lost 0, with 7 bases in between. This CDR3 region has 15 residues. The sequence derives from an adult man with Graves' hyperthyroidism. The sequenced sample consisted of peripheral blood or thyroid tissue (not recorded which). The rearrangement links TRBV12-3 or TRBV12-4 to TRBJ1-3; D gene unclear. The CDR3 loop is CASSLGEGSGNTIYF. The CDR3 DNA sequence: TGTGCCAGCAGTTTAGGGGAGGGCTCTGGAAACACCATATATTTT.